The text below deals with one T cell receptor (beta chain). This clone has only a few counts. The antigen it binds to is not known. The sample holds no much larger clone one base away, and base qualities are not on file. The library was obtained by the immunoSEQ multiplex PCR assay. A mixture of 60 forward primers for TCR Vbeta segments and 13 reverse primers for TCR Jbeta segments was used in the multiplex PCR. The CDR3 region of rearranged TCR beta genes was amplified from genomic DNA with a multiplex PCR assay. The amplified TCR beta libraries were sequenced on the Illumina HiSeq System as 87-base-pair reads. In the source study's methods: A later analysis counted approximately 76 million unique TCR beta chains across the 650 to 700 repertoires, and 9 million to 14 million of these chains were shared by at least two donors. Raw reads were error-corrected and collapsed into unique sequences with a nearest-neighbor algorithm that merged closely related sequences to remove PCR and sequencing errors. CDR3 sequences were aligned to IMGT reference sequences to assign V, D and J gene segments. For a sequence to be retained, a match of at least six nucleotides was required to both a V gene segment and a J gene segment. Rearrangements were called productive when the CDR3 lacked stop codons and stayed in frame with V and J; all others were non-productive. Following IMGT convention, CDR3 was defined as the stretch from the second conserved V-encoded cysteine up to the conserved J-encoded phenylalanine. The earlier analysis of 450 to 750 of the donors excluded any sequence lacking an unambiguous match to a single V gene segment. In an earlier analysis of approximately 550 of the donors, V segments were called functional above 56.7% productive rearrangements and were called segregating when the between-donor standard deviation exceeded 5%. A statistical classification framework was built for diagnosing cytomegalovirus status from the catalog of TCR beta chain sequences. V and J gene assignment, in a later analysis, came from comparing TCR nucleotide sequences with IMGT/GENE-DB human TR gene sequences. Using the TCRdist pipeline, a later analysis assigned CDR3 sequences along with most-parsimonious VDJ recombination scenarios. A later analysis defined each TCR beta chain by its CDR3 amino acid sequence plus V-gene family, and excluded reads lacking a unique V-gene family. In a later analysis, 450 to 600 highly shared, low-generation-probability nucleotide sequences were removed to address suspected cross-contamination and a sequencing artifact. A later analysis calculated a clonal expansion index for each public chain from normalized within-repertoire ranks of inferred template counts. In a later analysis, generation probabilities were computed using a VDJ recombination model fitted to out-of-frame rearrangements, and the results were checked against IGoR. In a later analysis, TCR-TCR, TCR-HLA and TCR-CMV co-occurrence was scored with hypergeometric tests, and a repertoire-size bias correction was applied to TCR pairs. In a later analysis, false discovery rates were estimated by permuting HLA or CMV assignments 20 times. A later analysis grouped co-occurring TCRs with DBSCAN, adding TCRdist sequence similarity when clustering within HLA-allele-positive subsets. Repertoires with fewer than 30,000 or more than 120,000 public chains were left out of co-occurrence clustering, as were roughly five repertoires with anomalous nucleotide sharing. This is the immuneACCESS table as TCRdb keeps it, with only in-frame sequences that have V and J called. A part of the clones is gone; compared with another copy, unresolved V genes explain less than half, and the rest is unexplained. V and J calls plus clone size are reproduced from that table; the DNA served to infer D and trimming. This sample comprises 50,000 to 60,000 clones, around 82% of them detected only once. The ten biggest clones cover approximately 1.3% of the sample.

This sample is part of a study of cytomegalovirus exposure and HLA in healthy donors (TCRdb year 2017). With respect to the entire study: In an earlier analysis of some 550 of the donors, roughly 300 Gb of sequence data and 100 million or so unique TCR beta sequences from about 179 million T cells were reported. The study profiled the T cell repertoires of approximately 700 subjects by immunosequencing and related them to cytomegalovirus serostatus. An early release that covered fewer than 750 HLA-typed donors contained about 300 gigabases of sequencing data and some 87 million unique TCR sequences. A later analysis re-examined previously published TCR beta repertoires from more than 650 donors and added high-resolution HLA genotyping to investigate patterns of TCR occurrence. On average, around 240,000 unique TCR beta nucleotide sequences were sequenced per donor among some 430 genotyped donors of the cohort, with roughly 18% of those sequences being non-productive. Class I and class II HLA loci were covered by the typing at four-digit resolution. Besides the first cohort of about 730 subjects, a separate validation cohort made up of 120 different subjects was used. High-throughput TCR immunosequencing, statistical association of individual TCRs with disease status, and machine learning were combined to predict cytomegalovirus infection status. Rather than using new phenotypic data, the later analysis identified candidate immune exposures from TCR beta sequences and from how often those sequences occurred across donors. All discovery cohort repertoires had been generated on a single sequencing platform. A later genetic analysis used genome-wide SNP genotypes for about 65% of the 666 donors, treating that subset as a discovery cohort. Roughly five DR-DQ haplotypes were handled as single units for association and clustering, since linkage in the cohort was strong. The study was designed to test whether signatures of past pathogen exposure could be identified by cataloging public T cell receptors. An earlier analysis of 587 of the donors applied high-throughput TCR beta sequencing to assess whether each TCR beta V gene segment acted as functional or pseudogenic. Of the roughly 410 genotyped donors, roughly 80% were placed in the genetic ancestry cluster associated with self-reported Caucasian donors. The number of typed donors differed by locus: roughly 629-640 for A, B, C, DRB1 and DQB1; approximately 540 for DQA1; over 600 for DPA1; and roughly 490 for DPB1. Donor age, sex, ethnicity and CMV serostatus were collected together with the repertoire data.

Results and caveats for the whole study, not just this receptor: A further reported finding was that TCR beta sequences accurately predicted the HLA-A and HLA-B alleles for most subjects in the first cohort. The earlier analysis of approximately 560 of the donors excluded seventeen rarely observed V segments, including chromosome 9 orphons, because counts were too low. While some public TCRs were present in many individuals, most TCR sequences turned up only very rarely across donors. In a later analysis, several top co-occurrence clusters were reported to appear linked to parvovirus B19, influenza, CMV and Epstein-Barr virus. A later analysis found that HLA-associated TCR beta chains were more clonally expanded and had lower generation probabilities than equally common non-associated chains. In the study, about 150 TCR beta chains were listed as associated with cytomegalovirus. According to a later genetic analysis, donors in an Asian-associated ancestry cluster had fewer N-insertions in productive TCRs than the approximately 650-donor mean. Immune exposure information for the cohort was limited to CMV serostatus. In vitro tests confirmed that a few of the cytomegalovirus-associated TCR beta chains recognize cytomegalovirus antigens. An association between a missense DCLRE1C variant and V-gene and J-gene trimming of TCR beta chains was found in a later genetic analysis and replicated in an independent cohort. Correlated functional status among segregating V segments might be attributable to linkage disequilibrium, but an unknown experimental factor could not be ruled out. The cohort was sequenced for TCR beta chains only, and without alpha or paired-chain data the features that could be detected were limited. A group of highly shared sequence variants was considered likely to be a technical artifact of the sequencing pipeline. A later analysis associated around 16,000 TCR beta sequences with specific HLA alleles at a false discovery rate of 0.05. In a later analysis, most CMV-associated TCR beta chains were found to appear HLA-restricted, with HLA associations seemingly driven largely by CMV exposure. Because HLA typing was missing for some donors at each locus, association tests included only the typed subset. The authors suggested that the approach could potentially be extended to other disease states and immunological phenotypes. The 87-base-pair reads could not distinguish some IMGT-functional V segments, including TRBV6-2 and TRBV6-3, so those segments were excluded. Sequencing depth was assumed to be roughly uniform across donors in the presence/absence analyses, though that assumption may not hold. Strong co-occurrence of HLA alleles, especially DR and DQ, made assigning TCR associations to individual alleles difficult. The classifier was reported to diagnose cytomegalovirus status with high specificity and sensitivity in both the original and validation cohorts. In a later analysis, the rate of TCR association differed among HLA loci, with DRB1 alleles having the most associated TCRs and HLA-C alleles having the fewest. In an earlier analysis of under 600 of the donors, most TCR beta V segments were observed in productive rearrangements about 87% or about 30% of the time, broadly matching IMGT annotations.

From the cysteine up to the phenylalanine, the CDR3 has a length of 13 residues. Kept here is only the CDR3 DNA, which spans 39 bases and is read in frame from base 1. Trimming takes 5 bases from V and 10 bases from J, and the germline ends sit 12 bases apart. From the germline V gene, CDR1 is SGHDN and CDR2 is FVKESK. The cohort was made up of roughly 670 healthy bone marrow donors. All cohort members were sampled while nominally healthy, although unrecorded immune exposures were likely present. The donor was CMV seronegative and belonged to the group of 380 or so seronegative cohort members. Every donor gave a peripheral blood sample, and the peripheral blood mononuclear cells from that sample were used for TCR beta sequencing. Genomic DNA was extracted from the blood cell samples with the Qiagen DNeasy Blood Extraction Kit.

Recombination linked TRBV14 to TRBJ1-6; there is no confident call for the D gene. This TCR was sampled from a female donor in good health and CMV-seronegative. The sample consisted of PBMCs. Read as DNA, the sequence is TGTGCCAGCAGCAGAAAGACTGGATCACCCCTCCACTTT. The encoded protein is CASSRKTGSPLHF.